The T cell receptor (beta chain) under discussion was sequenced for a study of blood T cell repertoires in COVID-19. In the study overall: Nucleic acid was either cDNA or gDNA, and it came from T cells, B-cell-depleted T cells, or PBMCs.

CDR1 and CDR2 from the germline V gene are SEHNR and FQNEAQ (reference sequence). CDR3 length: 17 amino acids. The germline V and J ends were trimmed by 5 bases and 3 bases, with 17 bases remaining between them. In the authors' workflow: From reference gene primer amplification, estimates of nucleated cell counts were derived. Some clones are missing from TCRdb's copy, which holds only in-frame ones; the method was immunoSEQ multiplex PCR. Clonal size and the V and J genes are those of that table, whereas D and trimming came from the DNA. This table has 72,000 or so clones, 65% to 90% appearing once.

This receptor was obtained from a man older than 75 with active COVID-19. The rearrangement joins TRBV7-9 to TRBJ1-6; D is possibly TRBD1 (5 bases). Sequences were obtained from peripheral blood. DNA for the CDR3: TGTGCCAGCAGCGGGGCACCGGACGCGTTCTATAATTCACCCCTCCACTTT. It codes for CASSGAPDAFYNSPLHF.